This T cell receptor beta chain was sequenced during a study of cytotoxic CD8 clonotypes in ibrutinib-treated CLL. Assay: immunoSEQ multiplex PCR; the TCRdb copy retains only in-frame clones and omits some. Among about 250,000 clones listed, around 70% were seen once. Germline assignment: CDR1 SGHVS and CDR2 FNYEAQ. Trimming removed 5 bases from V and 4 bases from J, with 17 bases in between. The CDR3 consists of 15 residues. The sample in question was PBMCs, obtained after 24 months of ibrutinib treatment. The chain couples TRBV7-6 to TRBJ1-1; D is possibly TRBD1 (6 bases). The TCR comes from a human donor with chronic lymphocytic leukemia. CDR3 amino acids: CASSPVGASGTEAFF. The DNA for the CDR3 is TGTGCCAGCAGCCCTGTGGGGGCGTCGGGCACTGAAGCTTTCTTT.